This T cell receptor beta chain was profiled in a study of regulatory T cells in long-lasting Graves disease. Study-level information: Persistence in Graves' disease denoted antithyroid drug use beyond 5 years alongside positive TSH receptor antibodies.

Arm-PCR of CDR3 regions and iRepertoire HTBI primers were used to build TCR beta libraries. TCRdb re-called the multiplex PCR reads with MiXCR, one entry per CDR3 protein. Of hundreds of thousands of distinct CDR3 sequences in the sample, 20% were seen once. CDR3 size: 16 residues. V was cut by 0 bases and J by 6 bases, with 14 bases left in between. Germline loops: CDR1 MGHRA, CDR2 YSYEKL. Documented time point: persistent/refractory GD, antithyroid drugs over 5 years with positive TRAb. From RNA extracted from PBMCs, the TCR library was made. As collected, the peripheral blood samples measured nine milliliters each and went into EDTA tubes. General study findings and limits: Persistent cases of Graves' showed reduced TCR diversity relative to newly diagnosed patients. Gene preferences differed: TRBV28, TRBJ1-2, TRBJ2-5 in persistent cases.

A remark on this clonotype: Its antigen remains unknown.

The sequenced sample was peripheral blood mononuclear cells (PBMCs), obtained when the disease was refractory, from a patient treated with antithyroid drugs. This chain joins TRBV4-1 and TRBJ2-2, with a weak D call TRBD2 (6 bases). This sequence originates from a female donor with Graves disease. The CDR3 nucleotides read TGCGCCAGCAGCCAAGATCGGACTAACTTGGCCGGGGAGCTGTTTTTT. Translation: CASSQDRTNLAGELFF.